These 32 T cell receptor beta chains share one sample of origin, sequenced in a study of identifying expanded T cells in peripheral blood (dated by TCRdb to between 2018 and 2021). Libraries were made using the immunoSEQ multiplex PCR assay. TCRdb provides this immuneACCESS table in a form limited to in-frame rearrangements. Some clones are lacking; in checked studies, under half of them reflect an unresolved V gene, and why the rest are absent is not known. This sample gives 81,000 or so clones in total; less than 90% of them show up just once. The ten largest clones add up to 15% to 20% of the sample. Sequencing was done on a sample of blood. The receptors were sampled from a person between 18 and 69 years old in good health.

This clone appeared a few times. V usage is TRBV5-1 and J usage is TRBJ1-1, with D possibly matching TRBD1 (5 bases). V shed 2 bases and J shed 4 bases, with 12 bases lying between them. The CDR3 contains 14 residues. CDR1 is SGHRS, CDR2 YFSETQ, per germline. CDR3 nucleotide sequence: TGCGCCAGCAGCTTTGGGGCGCTAGGCACTGAAGCTTTCTTT. This codes for CASSFGALGTEAFF.

The chain combines TRBV7-9 with TRBJ1-3; D unclear. The germline gives CDR1 SEHNR, CDR2 FQNEAQ (reference sequence). Trimming shortened V by 0 bases and J by 0 bases, and 9 bases separated the two germline ends. CDR3 length: 16 residues. CDR3 sequence: CASSLAEWDSGNTIYF. The CDR3 nucleotides read TGTGCCAGCAGCTTAGCGGAGTGGGACTCTGGAAACACCATATATTTT.

The CDR3 loop reads CASSPPGLARNNEQFF. CDR3 coding DNA: TGTGCCAGCAGTCCCCCGGGACTAGCCAGAAACAATGAGCAGTTCTTC. J is TRBJ2-1 and V is TRBV28; the match to TRBD2 covers 9 bases. CDR1 and CDR2 from the germline V gene are MDHEN and SYDVKM. V was clipped by 5 bases and J by 5 bases; unmatched bases: 10. The length of the CDR3 is 16 residues.

This chain joins TRBV20-1 and TRBJ2-3; D is unresolved. The V end was cut by 3 bases, the J end by 6 bases, with 4 bases between. Germline CDR1 and CDR2: DFQATT and SNEGSKA (reference sequence). The CDR3 contains 10 residues. DNA for the CDR3: TGCAGTGCTAGCTGGGATACGCAGTATTTT. It yields the protein CSASWDTQYF.

The chain is built from TRBV9 and TRBJ2-7; 7 nucleotides line up with TRBD1. CDR3 size: 14 residues. The germline gives CDR1 SGDLS, CDR2 YYNGEE. V shed 4 bases, J shed 4 bases, and the junction held 8 bases outside the gene matches. CDR3 sequence (DNA): TGTGCCAGCAGCAAACAGGGGAATGGGTACGAGCAGTACTTC. It specifies CASSKQGNGYEQYF. Full variable domain (outside the CDR3, taken from reference TRBV9 and TRBJ2-7): DSGVTQTPKHLITATGQRVTLRCSPRSGDLSVYWYQQSLDQGLQFLIQYYNGEERAKGNILERFSAQQFPDLHSELNLSSLELGDSALYFCASSKQGNGYEQYFGPGTRLTVT.

CDR3 region: CASSVNSRPGELFF. DNA for the CDR3: TGTGCCAGCAGCGTAAACAGCAGGCCCGGGGAGCTGTTTTTT. J is TRBJ2-2 and V is TRBV9; D is unresolved. The CDR3 length is 14 residues. Germline V gene lookup returns CDR1 SGDLS and CDR2 YYNGEE. V shed 1 base and J shed 6 bases, with 10 bases lying between them. The full variable domain, rest sourced from reference TRBV9 and TRBJ2-2, is DSGVTQTPKHLITATGQRVTLRCSPRSGDLSVYWYQQSLDQGLQFLIQYYNGEERAKGNILERFSAQQFPDLHSELNLSSLELGDSALYFCASSVNSRPGELFFGEGSRLTVL.

Remarks on this clone: A read error may account for a junction end that differs from germline. This CDR3 is CASSRLAGEGETQYF. CDR3 nucleotide sequence: TGTGCTAGCAGTAGACTAGCGGGAGAAGGAGAGACCCAGTACTTC. V is TRBV7-7 and J is TRBJ2-5, with 12 bases identical to TRBD2. In germline, CDR1 is SSHAT, CDR2 FNYEAQ (reference sequence). This CDR3 contains 15 residues.

The chain couples TRBV18 to TRBJ1-3; tentative D call: TRBD1 (6 bases). From germline, CDR1 is KGHSH and CDR2 LQKENI. The CDR3 consists of 15 residues. The V end was cut by 1 base, the J end by 4 bases, with 11 bases between. CDR3 amino acids: CASSPRSGGGNTIYF. In DNA form, the CDR3 reads TGTGCCAGCTCACCACGTTCCGGGGGCGGAAACACCATATATTTT.

This clone was observed a handful of times. At one boundary the junction diverges from the germline segment, which might be a read error. CDR3 coding DNA: TGTGCTAGCAGCTATACATCTAGCTACACCGGGGAGCTGTTTTTT. Translating it yields CASSYTSSYTGELFF. The chain has TRBV7-7 and TRBJ2-2; maybe TRBD2 (5 bases). Germline CDR1 reads SSHAT; CDR2 reads FNYEAQ (reference sequence). The CDR3 has 15 amino acids.

The table lists this clone with a count of one. CDR3 sequence (DNA): TGTGCCAGCTCACCAAATCTCCGGGAAGGCGAAGCTTTCTTT. It is translated as CASSPNLREGEAFF. The V and J genes are TRBV18 and TRBJ1-1; no definite D call. The CDR3 is made up of 14 amino acids. Germline V gene sequence: CDR1 KGHSH, CDR2 LQKENI. The V gene lost 2 bases and the J gene lost 8 bases, with 15 bases spanning the gap.

This CDR3 is CASSWTQGSNQPQHF. The DNA of the CDR3 is TGTGCCAGCAGCTGGACTCAGGGTAGCAATCAGCCCCAGCATTTT. The J gene is TRBJ1-5, the V gene TRBV7-2; tentative D call: TRBD1 (5 bases). Trimming removed 4 bases at V and 0 bases at J, with 10 bases between. There are 15 residues in the CDR3. Per germline, CDR1 SGHTA and CDR2 FQGNSA.

J is TRBJ2-3 and V is TRBV4-3; 7 positions agree with TRBD2. CDR1 and CDR2 from the germline V gene are LGHNA and YSLEER. This CDR3 has 15 amino acids. V lost 0 bases to trimming and J lost 4 bases; unmatched junction nucleotides: 4. The CDR3 DNA reads as TGCGCCAGCAGCCAAGATGGCGGGAGCTCAGATACGCAGTATTTT. It codes for CASSQDGGSSDTQYF.

This chain joins TRBV9 and TRBJ2-7; D might be TRBD1 (5 bases). The CDR3 has 15 residues. V lost 0 bases and J lost 3, with 13 bases in between. Germline-derived CDR1 and CDR2 are SGDLS and YYNGEE. The CDR3 sequence: CASSVAGQAFYEQYF. DNA for the CDR3: TGTGCCAGCAGCGTAGCCGGACAAGCCTTCTACGAGCAGTACTTC.

The genes are TRBV14 and TRBJ2-7; 8 nucleotides align to TRBD1. The CDR3 loop spans 15 amino acids. Germline V gives CDR1 SGHDN, CDR2 FVKESK. J lost 3 bases, V lost 5 bases, and 9 bases had no gene match. CDR3 bases: TGTGCCAGCAGCAAGGTCTGGGACAGGATCTACGAGCAGTACTTC. Translating it yields CASSKVWDRIYEQYF.

This chain connects TRBV7-2 to TRBJ2-2, with D unclear. This CDR3 comprises 15 residues. Germline V lookup: CDR1 SGHTA, CDR2 FQGNSA. Trimming left V 3 bases short and J 5 bases short, with 13 bases between. CDR3 nucleotides: TGTGCCAGCAGCTTGTTTATGGAAGGAACCGGGGAGCTGTTTTTT. Translation: CASSLFMEGTGELFF. Full variable domain (outside the CDR3, taken from reference TRBV7-2 and TRBJ2-2): GAGVSQSPSNKVTEKGKDVELRCDPISGHTALYWYRQSLGQGLEFLIYFQGNSAPDKSGLPSDRFSAERTGGSVSTLTIQRTQQEDSAVYLCASSLFMEGTGELFFGEGSRLTVL.

CDR3 residues: CASSLFLGHSRSDTQYF. The CDR3 DNA sequence: TGTGCCAGCAGCTTATTTCTAGGACATAGCAGGTCAGATACGCAGTATTTT. This sequence joins TRBV7-9 and TRBJ2-3; D is possibly TRBD1 (5 bases). Germline lookup yields CDR1 SEHNR and CDR2 FQNEAQ (reference sequence). The CDR3 has 17 amino acids. V dropped 2 bases and J dropped 4 bases, with 19 bases sitting between them.

The genes are TRBV9 and TRBJ2-4; D is unresolved. Deletions cut 0 bases from V and 2 bases from J, with 9 bases between. CDR3 length: 15 amino acids. CDR1 is SGDLS and CDR2 is YYNGEE in the germline V gene. CDR3 sequence (DNA): TGTGCCAGCAGCGTAGATGGTGCGTCCAAAAACATTCAGTACTTC. Translation: CASSVDGASKNIQYF.

The rearrangement links TRBV14 to TRBJ1-1; D is possibly TRBD1 (5 bases). The germline V and J ends were trimmed by 4 bases and 1 base, with 7 bases remaining between them. The CDR3 is made up of 13 amino acids. Germline values: CDR1 SGHDN, CDR2 FVKESK. CDR3 amino acids: CASSPGRNTEAFF. The CDR3 region has the DNA TGTGCCAGCAGCCCGGGACGGAACACTGAAGCTTTCTTT. The entire variable domain, with the rest obtained from reference TRBV14 and TRBJ1-1, is as follows: EAGVTQFPSHSVIEKGQTVTLRCDPISGHDNLYWYRRVMGKEIKFLLHFVKESKQDESGMPNNRFLAERTGGTYSTLKVQPAELEDSGVYFCASSPGRNTEAFFGQGTRLTVV.

The rearrangement joins TRBV20-1 to TRBJ2-1; D is ambiguous. V lost 7 bases and J lost 7, with 11 bases in between. The germline gives CDR1 DFQATT, CDR2 SNEGSKA (reference sequence). This CDR3 spans 11 amino acids. The CDR3 DNA sequence: TGCAGTGTGACCGCTTGGAATGAGCAGTTCTTC. It yields the protein CSVTAWNEQFF.

This chain connects TRBV28 to TRBJ2-5; perhaps TRBD2 as D (5 bases). Germline-derived CDR1 and CDR2 are MDHEN and SYDVKM. Between the trimmed V and J ends, which lost 6 bases and 5 bases, there was a span of 19 bases. The CDR3 extends over 15 amino acids. The CDR3 DNA is TGTGCCAGCAGCCCTATAATACCCTCGGGGGAGACCCAGTACTTC. Its translation: CASSPIIPSGETQYF.

V gene TRBV7-4 combines with J gene TRBJ1-4, with a possible D match to TRBD1 (5 bases). The germline V gene has CDR1 SGHVT and CDR2 SQSDAQ. Trimming cost V 5 bases and J 4 bases, with 14 bases left between them. The CDR3 covers 15 residues. The CDR3 reads CASSRRQNYNEKLFF. In DNA, the CDR3 is TGTGCCAGCAGCCGTAGACAGAACTATAATGAAAAACTGTTTTTT.

This clone was counted only a few times. The J gene is TRBJ1-1, the V gene TRBV29-1; 10 nucleotides match TRBD1. CDR1 is SQVTM and CDR2 is ANQGSEA in the germline V gene. V shed 7 bases, J shed 8 bases, and the junction held 10 bases outside the gene matches. The CDR3 contains 13 residues. CDR3 amino acids: CSGIGTGAREAFF. The DNA of the CDR3 is TGCAGCGGCATCGGGACAGGGGCGAGGGAAGCTTTCTTT.

This clone was observed once. The CDR3 here is CATSPQDRALTSGFYEQYF. The CDR3 nucleotides read TGTGCCACCAGCCCCCAGGACAGGGCGCTTACTAGCGGGTTCTACGAGCAGTACTTC. The gene calls are TRBV15 and TRBJ2-7, with a tentative D call TRBD2 (9 bases). There are 19 residues in the CDR3. The germline V gene has CDR1 LNHNV and CDR2 YYDKDF (reference sequence). Trimming shortened V by 5 bases and J by 3 bases, and 29 bases separated the two germline ends.

The gene calls are TRBV9 and TRBJ2-1; 8 nucleotides line up with TRBD2. This CDR3 spans 15 amino acids. The germline CDR1 and CDR2 sequences are SGDLS and YYNGEE. V lost 4 bases, J lost 5 bases, and 8 bases stayed unmatched. The chain's CDR3 is CASSINPGLDNEQFF. The DNA of the CDR3 is TGTGCCAGCAGCATCAACCCGGGACTAGACAATGAGCAGTTCTTC.

V and J are TRBV29-1 and TRBJ1-1; perhaps TRBD1 as D (5 bases). Trimming took 4 bases from V and 3 from J, leaving 12 bases between them. The CDR3 is 13 residues long. Germline CDR1 reads SQVTM; CDR2 reads ANQGSEA. The CDR3 DNA reads TGCAGCGTTGGGGACCTTACGTACACTGAAGCTTTCTTT. Amino acids: CSVGDLTYTEAFF.

As for this clone: At one end the junction does not follow the germline gene, possibly because of a read error. This rearrangement joins TRBV7-7 to TRBJ2-5, with TRBD2 matching over 7 bases. Germline CDR1 and CDR2: SSHAT and FNYEAQ (reference sequence). There are 15 residues in the CDR3. CDR3 region: CASSLAGTGEETQYF. In DNA, the CDR3 is TGTGCTAGCAGCTTAGCGGGCACGGGGGAAGAGACCCAGTACTTC. Drawing the rest from reference TRBV7-7 and TRBJ2-5, the complete variable domain is GAGVSQSPRYKVTKRGQDVTLRCDPISSHATLYWYQQALGQGPEFLTYFNYEAQPDKSGLPSDRFSAERPEGSISTLTIQRTEQRDSAMYRCASSLAGTGEETQYFGPGTRLLVL.

This clone was seen a handful of times. This chain joins TRBV14 and TRBJ1-2; no definite D call. V was cut by 2 bases and J by 7 bases, with 11 bases left in between. This CDR3 region has 13 residues. The germline gives CDR1 SGHDN, CDR2 FVKESK. Written as DNA, the CDR3 is TGTGCCAGCAGCCAATGGCCGGCCCGTGGCTACACCTTC. Its translation: CASSQWPARGYTF.

The V gene is TRBV7-6, the J gene TRBJ2-1; D is unresolved. From germline, CDR1 is SGHVS and CDR2 FNYEAQ. The CDR3 is made up of 13 amino acids. The ends were cut back, 1 base at V and 5 bases at J, with 6 bases in the middle. DNA for the CDR3: TGTGCCAGCAGCTTAGACAGAAACAATGAGCAGTTCTTC. This encodes CASSLDRNNEQFF.

This chain links TRBV4-1 with TRBJ2-7; TRBD1 is a possible D gene (6 bases). The CDR3 extends over 15 amino acids. CDR1 is MGHRA and CDR2 is YSYEKL in the germline V gene. Trimming took off 1 base at V and 0 bases at J, with 10 bases between the two ends. The CDR3 is CASSQGMDSSYEQYF. The CDR3 DNA follows: TGCGCCAGCAGCCAAGGAATGGACAGCTCCTACGAGCAGTACTTC.

CDR3 amino acids: CASSFTPTGGSYNEQFF. Here the CDR3 DNA reads TGTGCCAGCAGCTTTACACCAACTGGGGGCTCCTACAATGAGCAGTTCTTC. The chain has TRBV7-6 and TRBJ2-1; D assignment may be TRBD1 or TRBD2 (5 bases each). This CDR3 is 17 amino acids long. The V end lost 3 bases, the J end lost 0 bases, and 15 bases lay between the germline ends. CDR1 SGHVS and CDR2 FNYEAQ come from the germline V gene.

In its sample, this clone was seen once. The CDR3: CASSLSRGLGGNTIYF. Here the CDR3 DNA reads TGTGCCAGCAGTTTATCCCGGGGTCTGGGAGGAAACACCATATATTTT. The chain employs TRBV28 and TRBJ1-3; D not resolved. The CDR3 is 16 amino acids. Germline CDR1 MDHEN, CDR2 SYDVKM. Trimming took off 1 base at V and 4 bases at J, with 14 bases between the two ends.

Points on this clone: Relative to the germline gene, one junction end is altered; a read error may explain this. The chain combines TRBV11-2 with TRBJ1-1, with D unresolved. The CDR3 spans 13 residues. Germline values: CDR1 SGHAT, CDR2 FQNNGV. The CDR3 nucleotides read TGTGCCAGCAGTTTAGAGGTACGCACTGAAGCTTTCTTT. This sequence encodes CASSLEVRTEAFF.